The rows below give T cell receptor beta chains drawn from one sample of a study of T cells in Graves' hyperthyroidism and ophthalmopathy. Each CDR3 protein gets one entry after TCRdb re-called the multiplex PCR reads with MiXCR. This sample carries fewer than 700,000 distinct CDR3 sequences, 16% of them seen once, and the ten largest clones take approximately 3.9%. Material for sequencing was blood. Source of these receptors: a young woman with Graves' hyperthyroidism. Both conserved end residues are trimmed from each CDR3.

V,J,CDR3
TRBV7-9,TRBJ2-5,ASSSNDREFLAEPWAQY
TRBV12-3/TRBV12-4,TRBJ2-5,ASKKDSQETQY
TRBV7-2,TRBJ2-1,ASSLREGGDEQF
TRBV11-2,TRBJ1-5,ASSSIKGGSNQPQH
TRBV28,TRBJ2-2,ASSPPVGVTGELF
TRBV6-6,TRBJ2-2,ASSYRGLAGVSTGELF
TRBV29-1,TRBJ2-2,SVSGPLGELF
TRBV18,TRBJ1-5,ASSPGSVGFSNQPQH
TRBV5-5,TRBJ2-5,ASSWGDPWMKETQY
TRBV5-1,TRBJ1-1,ASSSQTGDNTEAF
TRBV3-1,TRBJ1-1,ASSQDQRPNTEAF
TRBV2,TRBJ1-6,ASSEGDSNSPLH
TRBV5-5,TRBJ2-7,ASREVYFSKSNSYEQY
TRBV2,TRBJ1-5,ASSGAGAGNQPRH
TRBV5-1,TRBJ2-7,ASSPGTGNTYEQY
TRBV7-8,TRBJ1-5,ASSPLSGDQPQH
TRBV12-3/TRBV12-4,TRBJ2-1,ASSPRLAHNEQF
TRBV29-1,TRBJ1-3,SASTGDGNTIY
TRBV6-1,TRBJ2-4,ASQRDRGFGNIQY
TRBV5-1,TRBJ2-1,ASSLVTAGADNEQF
TRBV4-3,TRBJ1-2,ASSQGTGVGYGYT
TRBV19,TRBJ2-1,ASSMGTGPNEQF
TRBV9,TRBJ1-6,ASSFDGRNSPLH
TRBV29-1,TRBJ2-7,SVVGQGARNEQY
TRBV27,TRBJ2-7,ASSYKGQGKEQY
TRBV20-1,TRBJ2-1,SAIEAPRDLTNEQF
TRBV2,TRBJ2-3,ASRGLAGGGDTQY
TRBV28,TRBJ1-2,ASSLRGDRALYGYT
TRBV4-3,TRBJ1-1,ASSLMGLVDTEAF
TRBV28,TRBJ1-6,ASSSDRDGGLNSPLH
TRBV2,TRBJ2-7,ASIGTGAHEQY
TRBV7-9,TRBJ2-1,ASSLALRKTDSSYNEQF
TRBV4-2,TRBJ2-7,ASSQELRYGSYEQY
TRBV20-1,TRBJ2-3,SATHPLAGSTDTQY
TRBV6-9,TRBJ2-7,ASRIFGQFTYEQY
TRBV20-1,TRBJ2-7,SASIARWEQY
TRBV7-2,TRBJ1-2,ASSARTGNGYT
TRBV20-1,TRBJ1-5,SARTITGGDQPQH
TRBV5-8,TRBJ1-6,ASRVVGLTKGSPLH
TRBV3-1,TRBJ2-7,ASRYGPLGPYEQY
TRBV11-2,TRBJ2-3,ASSAPGPYTDTQY
TRBV27,TRBJ2-7,ASSDLGVLGDPYEQY
TRBV28,TRBJ2-1,ASSYTGTFNEQF
TRBV11-2,TRBJ2-7,ASSSNRGGYEQY
TRBV10-3,TRBJ2-3,AISEQVLLRGPDTQY
TRBV18,TRBJ2-7,ASSPRVGGYEQY
TRBV6-2/TRBV6-3,TRBJ1-2,ASSYSAGDRGGYT
TRBV6-1,TRBJ1-5,ASGGRKPGNQPQH
TRBV6-2/TRBV6-3,TRBJ1-2,ASSHRTGKAFGYT
TRBV29-1,TRBJ2-1,SVEGGVHRDEQF
TRBV28,TRBJ2-7,ASSGTGGIHEQY
TRBV10-3,TRBJ1-1,AIGDYNTEAF
TRBV20-1,TRBJ2-1,SASSSGTSGGSYNEQF
TRBV2,TRBJ1-2,ASSVTISSTGDGYT
TRBV6-1,TRBJ1-1,ASSGFGRTEAF
TRBV5-1,TRBJ1-4,ASSPVDRAFNEKLF
TRBV18,TRBJ1-1,ASSRQGDMNTEAF